This T cell receptor beta chain was recorded in a study of T cell responses to AZD1222 COVID-19 vaccine. About this clone: Its antigen is unknown.

The J segment lost 1 base and the V segment lost 4 bases, leaving 2 bases of the junction unmatched. Germline CDR1 and CDR2: LNHDA and SQIVND (reference sequence). This CDR3 comprises 14 residues. Repertoires were generated with immunoSEQ multiplex PCR, while TCRdb's copy carries only in-frame clones and drops some. Here the sample spans 150,000 or so clones, about nine tenths being singletons. The study's findings and limits: Spike-wide coverage was observed for vaccine-associated CD4 TCRs, with dominant responses at 160-218 and 743-854. Females made up more of the donors, who were largely white British, and clonal diversity may have come out too low.

The J gene is TRBJ1-1, the V gene TRBV19; the match to TRBD1 covers 8 bases. Sequences were derived from peripheral blood, sampled on day 0 of AZD1222 vaccination. The clonotype originates from an adult in good health. The CDR3 here is CASSTGQENTEAFF. In nucleotides, the CDR3 is TGTGCCAGTAGTACGGGACAGGAGAACACTGAAGCTTTCTTT.